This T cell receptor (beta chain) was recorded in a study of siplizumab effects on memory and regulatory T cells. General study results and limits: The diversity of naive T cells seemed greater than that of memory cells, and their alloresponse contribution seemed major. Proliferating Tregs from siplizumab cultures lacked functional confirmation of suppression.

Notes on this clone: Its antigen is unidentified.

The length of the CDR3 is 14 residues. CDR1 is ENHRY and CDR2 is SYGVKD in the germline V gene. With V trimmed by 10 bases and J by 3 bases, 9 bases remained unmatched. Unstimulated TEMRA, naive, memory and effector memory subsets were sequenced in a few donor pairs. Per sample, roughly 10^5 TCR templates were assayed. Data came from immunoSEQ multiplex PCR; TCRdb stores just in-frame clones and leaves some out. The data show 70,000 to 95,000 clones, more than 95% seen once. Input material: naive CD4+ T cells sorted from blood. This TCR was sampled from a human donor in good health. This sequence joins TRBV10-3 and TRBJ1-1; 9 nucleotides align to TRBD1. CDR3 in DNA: TGTGCCACCCATCCGGGACAGGGATACACTGAAGCTTTCTTT. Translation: CATHPGQGYTEAFF.